This TCR beta chain derives from a study of blood T cell repertoires in COVID-19. Repertoires were generated with immunoSEQ multiplex PCR, while TCRdb's copy carries only in-frame clones and drops some. The sample carries 200,000 to 250,000 clones, about 90% recorded once. Germline CDR1 is LNHDA and CDR2 is SQIVND (reference sequence). The CDR3 runs 15 residues. V dropped 5 bases and J dropped 3 bases, with 16 bases sitting between them. The sequence was collected from a woman in her sixties with acute or convalescent COVID-19. The chain combines TRBV19 with TRBJ1-1; D gene uncertain. Material for sequencing was peripheral blood. The DNA of the CDR3 is TGTGCCAGTAGTGTTACAGTTACTGGATACACTGAAGCTTTCTTT. As protein: CASSVTVTGYTEAFF.